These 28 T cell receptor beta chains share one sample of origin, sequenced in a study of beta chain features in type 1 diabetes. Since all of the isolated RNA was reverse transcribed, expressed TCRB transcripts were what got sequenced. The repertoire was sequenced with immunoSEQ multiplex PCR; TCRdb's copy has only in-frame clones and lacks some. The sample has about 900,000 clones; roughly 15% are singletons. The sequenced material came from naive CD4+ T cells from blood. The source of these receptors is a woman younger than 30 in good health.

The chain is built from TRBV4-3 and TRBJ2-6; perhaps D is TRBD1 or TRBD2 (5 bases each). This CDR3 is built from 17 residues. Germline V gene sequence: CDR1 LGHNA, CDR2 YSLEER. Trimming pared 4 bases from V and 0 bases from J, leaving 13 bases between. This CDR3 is CASSLGTDRSGANVLTF. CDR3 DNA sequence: TGCGCCAGCAGCCTAGGGACCGATCGCTCTGGGGCCAACGTCCTGACTTTC.

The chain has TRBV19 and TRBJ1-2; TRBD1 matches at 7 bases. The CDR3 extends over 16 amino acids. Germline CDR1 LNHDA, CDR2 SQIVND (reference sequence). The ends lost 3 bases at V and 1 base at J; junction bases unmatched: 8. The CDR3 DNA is TGTGCCAGTAGTATGGGATCCCGACAGGGTAACTATGGCTACACCTTC. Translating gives CASSMGSRQGNYGYTF.

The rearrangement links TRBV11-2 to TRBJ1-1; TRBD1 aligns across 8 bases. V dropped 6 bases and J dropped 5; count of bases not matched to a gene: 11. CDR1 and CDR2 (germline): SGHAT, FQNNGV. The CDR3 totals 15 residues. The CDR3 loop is CASRPQGAGATEAFF. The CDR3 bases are TGTGCCAGCAGGCCGCAGGGGGCAGGGGCAACTGAAGCTTTCTTT.

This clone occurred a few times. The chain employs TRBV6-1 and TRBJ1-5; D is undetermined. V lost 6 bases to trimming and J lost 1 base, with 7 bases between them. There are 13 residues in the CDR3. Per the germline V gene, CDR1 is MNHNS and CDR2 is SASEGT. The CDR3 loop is CASSIKSNQPQHF. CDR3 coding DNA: TGTGCCAGCAGCATCAAAAGCAATCAGCCCCAGCATTTT.

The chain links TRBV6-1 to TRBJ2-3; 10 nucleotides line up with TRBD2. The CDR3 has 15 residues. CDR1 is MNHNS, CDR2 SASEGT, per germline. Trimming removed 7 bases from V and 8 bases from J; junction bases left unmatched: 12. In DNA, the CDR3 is TGTGCCAGCATTCTCGGGCTAGCGGGAGATGGTACGCAGTATTTT. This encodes CASILGLAGDGTQYF.

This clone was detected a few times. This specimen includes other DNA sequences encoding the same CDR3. CDR3: CASSALSYEQYF. CDR3 sequence (DNA): TGTGCCAGCAGTGCCCTCTCCTACGAGCAGTACTTC. The chain recombines TRBV2 with TRBJ2-7; D call uncertain. Germline assignment: CDR1 SNHLY and CDR2 FYNNEI. Trimming removed 4 bases at V and 0 bases at J, with 4 bases between. The CDR3 has 12 amino acids.

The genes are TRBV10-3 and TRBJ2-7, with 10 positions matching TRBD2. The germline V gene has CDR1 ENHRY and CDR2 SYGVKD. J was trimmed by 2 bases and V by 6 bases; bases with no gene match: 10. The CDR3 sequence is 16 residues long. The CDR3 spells CAISDRSSGSAYEQYF. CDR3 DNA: TGTGCCATCAGCGACCGCTCTAGCGGGAGCGCCTACGAGCAGTACTTC.

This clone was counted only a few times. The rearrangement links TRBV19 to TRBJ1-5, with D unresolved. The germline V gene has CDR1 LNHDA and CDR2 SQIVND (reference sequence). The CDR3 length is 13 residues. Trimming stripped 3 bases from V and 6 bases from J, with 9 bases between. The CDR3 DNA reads TGTGCCAGTAGTATTACCGGGTTTCAGCCCCAGCATTTT. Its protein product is CASSITGFQPQHF.

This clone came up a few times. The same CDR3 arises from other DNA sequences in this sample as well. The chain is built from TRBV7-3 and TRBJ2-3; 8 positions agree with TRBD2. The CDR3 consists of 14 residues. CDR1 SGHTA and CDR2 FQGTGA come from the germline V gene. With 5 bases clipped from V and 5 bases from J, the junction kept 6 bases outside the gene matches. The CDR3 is CASSLSAGGDTQYF. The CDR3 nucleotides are TGTGCCAGCAGCCTATCGGCGGGGGGAGATACGCAGTATTTT.

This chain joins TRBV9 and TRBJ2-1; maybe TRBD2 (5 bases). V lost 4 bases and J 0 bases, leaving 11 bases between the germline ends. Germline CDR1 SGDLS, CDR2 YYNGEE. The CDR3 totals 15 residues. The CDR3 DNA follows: TGTGCCAGCAGCCTCAGCGGAGTCTCCTACAATGAGCAGTTCTTC. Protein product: CASSLSGVSYNEQFF.

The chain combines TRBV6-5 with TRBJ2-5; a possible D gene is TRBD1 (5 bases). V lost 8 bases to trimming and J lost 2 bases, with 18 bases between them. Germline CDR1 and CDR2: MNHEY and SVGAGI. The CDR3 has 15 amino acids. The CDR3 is CASPKLDSLQETQYF. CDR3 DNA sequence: TGTGCCAGCCCAAAACTTGACAGTTTGCAAGAGACCCAGTACTTC.

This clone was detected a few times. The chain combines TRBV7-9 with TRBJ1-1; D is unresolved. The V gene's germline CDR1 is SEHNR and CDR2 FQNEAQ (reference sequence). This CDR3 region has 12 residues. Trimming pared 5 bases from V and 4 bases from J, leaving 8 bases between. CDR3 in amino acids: CASSRVGTEAFF. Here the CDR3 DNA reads TGTGCCAGCAGCCGGGTTGGCACTGAAGCTTTCTTT.

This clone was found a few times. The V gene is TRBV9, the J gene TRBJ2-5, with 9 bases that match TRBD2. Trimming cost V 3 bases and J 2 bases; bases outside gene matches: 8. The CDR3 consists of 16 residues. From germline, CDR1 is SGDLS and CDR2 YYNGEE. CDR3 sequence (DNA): TGTGCCAGCAGCGCACGGGGAGCGGGAGGACAAGAGACCCAGTACTTC. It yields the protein CASSARGAGGQETQYF.

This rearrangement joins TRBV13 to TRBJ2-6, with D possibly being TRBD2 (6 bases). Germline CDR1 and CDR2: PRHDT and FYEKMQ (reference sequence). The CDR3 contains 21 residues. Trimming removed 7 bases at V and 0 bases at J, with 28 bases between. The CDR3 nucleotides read TGTGCCAGCAACTCAGTCTTGGAGCGGGTCAGAGCCCTCTCTGGGGCCAACGTCCTGACTTTC. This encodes CASNSVLERVRALSGANVLTF. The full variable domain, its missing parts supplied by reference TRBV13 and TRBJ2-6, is AAGVIQSPRHLIKEKRETATLKCYPIPRHDTVYWYQQGPGQDPQFLISFYEKMQSDKGSIPDRFSAQQFSDYHSELNMSSLELGDSALYFCASNSVLERVRALSGANVLTFGAGSRLTVL.

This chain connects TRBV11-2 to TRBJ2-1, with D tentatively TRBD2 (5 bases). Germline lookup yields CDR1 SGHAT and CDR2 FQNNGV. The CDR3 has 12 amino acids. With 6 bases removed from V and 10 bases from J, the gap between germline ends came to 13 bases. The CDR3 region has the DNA TGTGCCAGCAGAGACGGTGGGGAGGAGCAGTTCTTC. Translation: CASRDGGEEQFF.

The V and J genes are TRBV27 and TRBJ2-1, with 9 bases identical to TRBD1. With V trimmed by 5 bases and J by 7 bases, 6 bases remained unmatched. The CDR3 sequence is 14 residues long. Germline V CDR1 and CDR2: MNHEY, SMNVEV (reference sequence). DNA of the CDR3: TGTGCCAGCAGTAGGGACAGGGAAAGGAATGAGCAGTTCTTC. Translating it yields CASSRDRERNEQFF.

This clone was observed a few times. CDR3 DNA: TGTGCCAGCAGTAGACGGACCCCAAACTACGAGCAGTACTTC. The encoded protein is CASSRRTPNYEQYF. The genes are TRBV27 and TRBJ2-7, with unresolved D. The CDR3 loop spans 14 amino acids. V lost 5 bases to trimming and J lost 3 bases, with 14 bases between them. The germline V gene encodes CDR1 MNHEY and CDR2 SMNVEV (reference sequence).

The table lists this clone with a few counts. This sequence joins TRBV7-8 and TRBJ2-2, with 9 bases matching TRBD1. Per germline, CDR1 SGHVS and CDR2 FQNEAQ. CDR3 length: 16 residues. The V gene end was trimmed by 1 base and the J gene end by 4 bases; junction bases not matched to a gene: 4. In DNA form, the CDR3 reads TGTGCCAGCAGCTTAGGCGGGACAGGGCGCACCGGGGAGCTGTTTTTT. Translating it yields CASSLGGTGRTGELFF.

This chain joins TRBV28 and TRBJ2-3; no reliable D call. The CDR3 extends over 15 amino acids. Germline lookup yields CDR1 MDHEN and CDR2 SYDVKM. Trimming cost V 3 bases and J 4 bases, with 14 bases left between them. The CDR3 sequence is CASSFVHQRPDTQYF. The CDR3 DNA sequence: TGTGCCAGCAGTTTTGTACACCAACGTCCAGATACGCAGTATTTT.

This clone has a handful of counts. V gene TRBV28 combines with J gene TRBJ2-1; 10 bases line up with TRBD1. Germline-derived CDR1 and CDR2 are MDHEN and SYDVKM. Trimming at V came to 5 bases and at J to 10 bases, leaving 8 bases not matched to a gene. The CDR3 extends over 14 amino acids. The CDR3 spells CASSQPGTGVEQFF. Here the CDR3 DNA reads TGTGCCAGCAGTCAACCCGGGACAGGGGTAGAGCAGTTCTTC.

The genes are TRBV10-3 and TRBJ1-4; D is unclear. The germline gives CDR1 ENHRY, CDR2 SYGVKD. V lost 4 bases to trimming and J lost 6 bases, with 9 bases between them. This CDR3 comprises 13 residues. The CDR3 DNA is TGTGCCATCAGTGGCCGAAACGATGAAAAACTGTTTTTT. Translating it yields CAISGRNDEKLFF.

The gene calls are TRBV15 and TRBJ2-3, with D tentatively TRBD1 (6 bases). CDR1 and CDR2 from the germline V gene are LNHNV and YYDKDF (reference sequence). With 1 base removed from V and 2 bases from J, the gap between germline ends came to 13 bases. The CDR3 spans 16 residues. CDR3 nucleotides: TGTGCCACCAGCAGAGGATGGACAGTTAACACAGATACGCAGTATTTT. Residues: CATSRGWTVNTDTQYF.

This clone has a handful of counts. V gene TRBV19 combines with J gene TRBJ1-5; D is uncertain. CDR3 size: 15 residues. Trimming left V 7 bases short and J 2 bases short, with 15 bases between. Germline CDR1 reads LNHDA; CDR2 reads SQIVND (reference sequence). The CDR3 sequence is CASIRRAEGNQPQHF. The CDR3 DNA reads TGTGCCAGTATTCGCCGAGCGGAGGGCAATCAGCCCCAGCATTTT.

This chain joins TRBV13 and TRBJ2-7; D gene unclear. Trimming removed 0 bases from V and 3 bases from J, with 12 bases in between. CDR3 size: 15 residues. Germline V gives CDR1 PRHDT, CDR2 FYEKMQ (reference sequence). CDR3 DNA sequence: TGTGCCAGCAGCTTAGGTACAGATAAGAACTACGAGCAGTACTTC. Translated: CASSLGTDKNYEQYF.

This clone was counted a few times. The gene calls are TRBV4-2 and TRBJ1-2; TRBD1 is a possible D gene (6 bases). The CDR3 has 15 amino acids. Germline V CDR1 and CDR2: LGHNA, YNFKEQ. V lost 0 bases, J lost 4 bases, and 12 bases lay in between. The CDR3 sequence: CASSQESGGLYGYTF. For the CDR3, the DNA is TGTGCCAGCAGCCAAGAGTCTGGGGGGCTCTATGGCTACACCTTC.

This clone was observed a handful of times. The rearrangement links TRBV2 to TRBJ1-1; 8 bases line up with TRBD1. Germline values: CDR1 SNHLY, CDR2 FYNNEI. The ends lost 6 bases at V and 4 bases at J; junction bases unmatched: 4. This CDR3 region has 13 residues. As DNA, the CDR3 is TGTGCCAGCAGCGCGGGACAGGTCACTGAAGCTTTCTTT. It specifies CASSAGQVTEAFF.

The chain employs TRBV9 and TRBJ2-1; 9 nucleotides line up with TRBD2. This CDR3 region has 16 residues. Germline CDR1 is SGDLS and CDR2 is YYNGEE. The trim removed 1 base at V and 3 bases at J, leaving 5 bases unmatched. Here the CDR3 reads CASSVRGGEGYNEQFF. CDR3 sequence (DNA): TGTGCCAGCAGCGTACGCGGGGGGGAAGGCTACAATGAGCAGTTCTTC.

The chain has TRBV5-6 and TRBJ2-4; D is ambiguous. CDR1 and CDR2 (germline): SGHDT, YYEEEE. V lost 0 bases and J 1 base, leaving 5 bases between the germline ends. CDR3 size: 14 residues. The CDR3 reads CASSLGSAKNIQYF. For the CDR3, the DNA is TGTGCCAGCAGCTTGGGGAGTGCCAAAAACATTCAGTACTTC.